One sample yielded the 30 T cell receptor beta chains listed below, sequenced in a study of T cell responses to AZD1222 COVID-19 vaccine. TCRdb's table, derived via immunoSEQ multiplex PCR, lists solely in-frame clones and lacks some. The sample yields roughly 100,000 clones, more than 70% seen once. This specimen was peripheral blood, taken on day 0 of AZD1222 vaccination. The receptors originated from an adult in good health.

The rearrangement uses TRBV24-1 and TRBJ2-3; 8 nucleotides line up with TRBD1. The junction had 5 bases not matched to a gene; V was cut back by 1 base and J by 6 bases. The CDR3 spans 15 residues. Germline V gene lookup returns CDR1 KGHDR and CDR2 SFDVKD. The CDR3 bases are TGTGCCACCAGTGATTTAGGACAGGGAGTCGATACGCAGTATTTT. This gives the protein CATSDLGQGVDTQYF.

CDR3 amino acids: CASRAPGQGARYEQYF. In DNA form, the CDR3 reads TGTGCCAGCAGAGCCCCGGGACAGGGGGCGCGATACGAGCAGTACTTC. This chain uses TRBV2 with TRBJ2-7; TRBD1 matches at 12 bases. J was trimmed by 4 bases and V by 6 bases; bases with no gene match: 10. Germline V lookup: CDR1 SNHLY, CDR2 FYNNEI. The CDR3 covers 16 residues.

The rearrangement links TRBV28 to TRBJ2-7; 7 positions match TRBD2. Germline values: CDR1 MDHEN, CDR2 SYDVKM. The CDR3 spans 14 residues. The J segment lost 3 bases and the V segment lost 6 bases, leaving 8 bases of the junction unmatched. CDR3 protein: CASSGLVLGYEQYF. The CDR3, as DNA: TGTGCCAGCAGCGGACTAGTTCTCGGCTACGAGCAGTACTTC.

CDR3 coding DNA: TGTGCCAGCAGCCAAGAGAGAACCGGGGAGCTGTTTTTT. This encodes CASSQERTGELFF. The chain is built from TRBV14 and TRBJ2-2; D is uncertain. This CDR3 comprises 13 residues. Germline V gene sequence: CDR1 SGHDN, CDR2 FVKESK. V gave up 0 bases and J gave up 5 bases, with 4 bases separating them. Full variable domain (outside the CDR3, taken from reference TRBV14 and TRBJ2-2): EAGVTQFPSHSVIEKGQTVTLRCDPISGHDNLYWYRRVMGKEIKFLLHFVKESKQDESGMPNNRFLAERTGGTYSTLKVQPAELEDSGVYFCASSQERTGELFFGEGSRLTVL.

The chain joins TRBV7-9 to TRBJ2-1; TRBD2 might be the D (6 bases). Germline V gene data show CDR1 as SEHNR and CDR2 as FQNEAQ (reference sequence). This CDR3 contains 14 residues. The V and J ends lost 3 bases and 13 bases respectively, with 19 bases between them. The CDR3, as DNA: TGTGCCAGCAGCTTTAGTAATTTGGCCGGGGGACAGTTCTTC. This encodes CASSFSNLAGGQFF.

V usage is TRBV15 and J usage is TRBJ2-7; 7 bases are shared with TRBD1. The CDR3 has 14 residues. Looked up from germline, CDR1 is LNHNV and CDR2 is YYDKDF (reference sequence). With 3 bases clipped from V and 2 bases from J, the junction kept 4 bases outside the gene matches. The CDR3 bases are TGTGCCACCAGCAGGACAGGGAGCACCTACGAGCAGTACTTC. Translated, it gives CATSRTGSTYEQYF.

The chain links TRBV29-1 to TRBJ2-7; D is perhaps TRBD1 or TRBD2 (6 bases each). Trimming stripped 7 bases from V and 7 bases from J, with 14 bases between. CDR3 length equals 11 residues. CDR1 is SQVTM and CDR2 is ANQGSEA in the germline V gene. CDR3 DNA: TGCAGCGCGCTGGGGGGCTGGGAGCAGTACTTC. This codes for CSALGGWEQYF.

V is TRBV11-1 and J is TRBJ2-1, with D perhaps matching TRBD2 (5 bases). Germline V gene sequence: CDR1 SGHAT, CDR2 FQDESV (reference sequence). Trimming shortened V by 0 bases and J by 0 bases, and 6 bases separated the two germline ends. This CDR3 spans 15 amino acids. The CDR3 region has the DNA TGTGCCAGCAGCTTAGCGGGGAGCTCCTACAATGAGCAGTTCTTC. Translating it yields CASSLAGSSYNEQFF. Filled out from reference TRBV11-1 and TRBJ2-1, the complete variable domain reads EAEVAQSPRYKITEKSQAVAFWCDPISGHATLYWYRQILGQGPELLVQFQDESVVDDSQLPKDRFSAERLKGVDSTLKIQPAELGDSAMYLCASSLAGSSYNEQFFGPGTRLTVL.

The rearrangement uses TRBV6-5 and TRBJ2-5; 8 bases are shared with TRBD1. This CDR3 is 13 amino acids long. Germline-derived CDR1 and CDR2 are MNHEY and SVGAGI. Trimming at V came to 6 bases and at J to 3 bases, leaving 3 bases not matched to a gene. The CDR3, as DNA: TGTGCCAGCAGCCGGGACAGGAAAGAGACCCAGTACTTC. This gives the protein CASSRDRKETQYF.

The chain carries TRBV18 and TRBJ2-3; D unresolved. The CDR3 extends over 14 amino acids. The V gene's germline CDR1 is KGHSH and CDR2 LQKENI. V was shortened by 3 bases and J by 3 bases, with 10 bases between the two germline ends. The CDR3 coding sequence is TGTGCCAGCTCACCGATTACCCAGACAGATACGCAGTATTTT. This encodes CASSPITQTDTQYF. Full variable domain (rest looked up from reference TRBV18 and TRBJ2-3): NAGVMQNPRHLVRRRGQEARLRCSPMKGHSHVYWYRQLPEEGLKFMVYLQKENIIDESGMPKERFSAEFPKEGPSILRIQQVVRGDSAAYFCASSPITQTDTQYFGPGTRLTVL.

This CDR3 is CASKNAGGGDTEAFF. In DNA, the CDR3 is TGTGCCAGCAAAAATGCCGGGGGTGGGGACACTGAAGCTTTCTTT. The J gene is TRBJ1-1, the V gene TRBV28; D perhaps matches TRBD1 (5 bases). This CDR3 has 15 amino acids. Germline values: CDR1 MDHEN, CDR2 SYDVKM. Trimming removed 7 bases from V and 3 bases from J, with 18 bases in between.

This chain links TRBV30 with TRBJ1-4; no definite D call. Germline-derived CDR1 and CDR2 are GTSNPN and SVGIG (reference sequence). The CDR3 runs to 14 residues. Trimming took 5 bases from V and 6 from J, leaving 16 bases between them. CDR3: CAWGSPVRDEKLFF. In nucleotides, the CDR3 is TGTGCCTGGGGGAGTCCCGTAAGGGATGAAAAACTGTTTTTT.

This sequence joins TRBV7-2 and TRBJ1-3; D unclear. The CDR3 is 13 amino acids. The germline V and J ends were trimmed by 5 bases and 0 bases, with 5 bases remaining between them. Germline CDR1 is SGHTA and CDR2 is FQGNSA. CDR3 bases: TGTGCCAGCAGCCGTTACTCTGGAAACACCATATATTTT. It translates to CASSRYSGNTIYF.

J is TRBJ2-6 and V is TRBV7-9; D remains unclear. This CDR3 has 16 residues. V gave up 0 bases and J gave up 0 bases, with 6 bases separating them. Germline CDR1 SEHNR, CDR2 FQNEAQ (reference sequence). The CDR3 nucleotides read TGTGCCAGCAGCTTAGCGCCCTTCTCTGGGGCCAACGTCCTGACTTTC. This encodes CASSLAPFSGANVLTF.

J is TRBJ2-2 and V is TRBV7-2, with 7 positions matching TRBD1. Germline trimming cut 5 bases from V and 5 bases from J; bases unmatched to any gene: 5. The germline gives CDR1 SGHTA, CDR2 FQGNSA. CDR3 size: 14 residues. CDR3 nucleotide sequence: TGTGCCAGCAGCCAATCGACAGGGACCGGGGAGCTGTTTTTT. Translating gives CASSQSTGTGELFF.

The CDR3 is CASSQDRVHQPQHF. The CDR3 DNA reads as TGTGCCAGCAGCCAAGACAGGGTACACCAGCCCCAGCATTTT. The V and J genes are TRBV3-1 (or the pseudogene TRBV3-2) and TRBJ1-5; D might be TRBD1 (5 bases). Per the germline V gene, CDR1 is LGHDT and CDR2 is YNNKEL (reference sequence). Between the trimmed V and J ends, which lost 0 bases and 7 bases, there was a span of 10 bases. The CDR3 totals 14 residues.

The rearrangement joins TRBV27 to TRBJ1-1, with D possibly TRBD1 on 5 matching bases. Germline V CDR1 and CDR2: MNHEY, SMNVEV (reference sequence). V was shortened by 2 bases and J by 1 base, with 14 bases between the two germline ends. This CDR3 has 16 amino acids. CDR3 amino acids: CASSLGTGTGNTEAFF. As DNA, the CDR3 is TGTGCCAGCAGTTTAGGCACCGGGACCGGGAACACTGAAGCTTTCTTT.

This sequence joins TRBV6-1 and TRBJ2-7, with 12 positions matching TRBD1. Germline values: CDR1 MNHNS, CDR2 SASEGT. This CDR3 contains 15 residues. J lost 4 bases, V lost 3 bases, and 4 bases had no gene match. This CDR3 is CASSDGTGGGYEQYF. CDR3 coding DNA: TGTGCCAGCAGTGATGGGACAGGGGGCGGGTACGAGCAGTACTTC.

The rearrangement uses TRBV5-1 and TRBJ2-2, with D tentatively TRBD2 (6 bases). The CDR3 runs to 16 residues. Germline values: CDR1 SGHRS, CDR2 YFSETQ. V lost 6 bases and J 3 bases, leaving 18 bases between the germline ends. The CDR3 reads CASIDLPGLDTGELFF. In nucleotides, the CDR3 is TGCGCCAGCATAGACTTACCGGGACTGGACACCGGGGAGCTGTTTTTT.

V gene TRBV2 combines with J gene TRBJ2-5; D is possibly TRBD1 or TRBD2 (5 bases each). V was pared by 6 bases and J by 4 bases, with 18 bases between. Per the germline V gene, CDR1 is SNHLY and CDR2 is FYNNEI. CDR3 length: 15 residues. The CDR3 DNA reads TGTGCCAGCAGCGGAACCGGGACCCCCAGAGAGACCCAGTACTTC. This gives the protein CASSGTGTPRETQYF.

The rearrangement links TRBV2 to TRBJ2-3; no reliable D call. Germline V gene data show CDR1 as SNHLY and CDR2 as FYNNEI. CDR3 length equals 14 residues. The V and J ends lost 4 bases and 3 bases respectively, with 11 bases between them. The CDR3 sequence: CASSGFQETDTQYF. The CDR3 bases are TGTGCCAGCAGTGGGTTTCAGGAAACAGATACGCAGTATTTT.

V and J are TRBV6-5 and TRBJ2-7; maybe TRBD1 (6 bases). Trimming removed 6 bases from V and 1 base from J, with 13 bases in between. Germline V gene sequence: CDR1 MNHEY, CDR2 SVGAGI. The CDR3 sequence is 14 residues long. The CDR3 here is CASRPGDTSYEQYF. For the CDR3, the DNA is TGTGCCAGCAGGCCAGGGGACACGTCCTACGAGCAGTACTTC.

This chain joins TRBV30 and TRBJ1-4; possible D gene TRBD1, 5 bases. The germline V and J ends were trimmed by 3 bases and 6 bases, with 20 bases remaining between them. Germline CDR1 is GTSNPN and CDR2 is SVGIG (reference sequence). CDR3 size: 16 residues. The CDR3 sequence: CAWRPRSGTGDEKLFF. Written as DNA, the CDR3 is TGTGCCTGGAGACCCCGGTCCGGGACCGGAGATGAAAAACTGTTTTTT.

This chain connects TRBV6-5 to TRBJ2-3, with 8 bases aligning to TRBD1. CDR1 is MNHEY and CDR2 is SVGAGI in the germline V gene. The CDR3 sequence is 15 residues long. V dropped 7 bases and J dropped 2; count of bases not matched to a gene: 8. The CDR3 spells CASTSGQADTDTQYF. The CDR3 DNA reads TGTGCCAGCACGTCGGGACAGGCGGACACAGATACGCAGTATTTT.

This chain uses TRBV10-2 with TRBJ2-7; 7 bases fit TRBD1. Germline CDR1 WSHSY, CDR2 SAAADI. V lost 4 bases, J lost 4 bases, and 7 bases stayed unmatched. The CDR3 has 14 residues. In DNA, the CDR3 is TGCGCCAGCAGTGGGGGAGACAGGGTGTACGAGCAGTACTTC. Residues: CASSGGDRVYEQYF.

This clone appeared a single time. The V call is TRBV14, the J call TRBJ1-2, with 10 nucleotides matching TRBD1. Germline trimming cut 0 bases from V and 9 bases from J; bases unmatched to any gene: 4. The V gene's germline CDR1 is SGHDN and CDR2 FVKESK. The CDR3 has 14 amino acids. In DNA form, the CDR3 reads TGTGCCAGCAGCCAAGATAGGACAGGGGGTCGCTACACCTTC. This codes for CASSQDRTGGRYTF.

Comments on this clone: The same CDR3 also results from other DNA sequences found in this sample. The gene calls are TRBV2 and TRBJ1-1; D is unresolved. Germline V CDR1 and CDR2: SNHLY, FYNNEI. The length of the CDR3 is 13 residues. V was trimmed by 4 bases and J by 0 bases, leaving 6 bases between them. Here the CDR3 DNA reads TGTGCCAGCAGTGGTCAGATGAACACTGAAGCTTTCTTT. Its protein is CASSGQMNTEAFF.

V usage is TRBV29-1 and J usage is TRBJ2-1; no clear D gene. The germline gives CDR1 SQVTM, CDR2 ANQGSEA. This CDR3 is 13 amino acids long. Trimming cost V 2 bases and J 6 bases, with 11 bases left between them. The CDR3 DNA sequence: TGCAGCGTTGAAAAGGTTGTCGCCAATGAGCAGTTCTTC. Protein sequence: CSVEKVVANEQFF.

CDR3 DNA sequence: TGTGCCAGCAGCTTTCGGGAGTTGGGTGAGCAGTTCTTC. The encoded protein is CASSFRELGEQFF. The chain uses TRBV11-3 and TRBJ2-1; D possibly corresponds to TRBD2 (6 bases). From germline, CDR1 is SGHNT and CDR2 YENEEA. The V end lost 3 bases, the J end lost 9 bases, and 12 bases lay between the germline ends. The CDR3 length is 13 residues.

The rearrangement links TRBV11-3 to TRBJ2-2, with TRBD2 matching over 11 bases. Germline CDR1 reads SGHNT; CDR2 reads YENEEA. The CDR3 is 17 residues long. Trimming cost V 5 bases and J 6 bases; bases outside gene matches: 11. This chain's CDR3 is CASSISGTSGRAGELFF. Written as DNA, the CDR3 is TGTGCCAGCAGCATCTCCGGGACTAGCGGTAGGGCCGGGGAGCTGTTTTTT. The variable domain in full, completed from reference TRBV11-3 and TRBJ2-2, reads EAGVVQSPRYKIIEKKQPVAFWCNPISGHNTLYWYLQNLGQGPELLIRYENEEAVDDSQLPKDRFSAERLKGVDSTLKIQPAELGDSAVYLCASSISGTSGRAGELFFGEGSRLTVL.